A selection of T cell receptor beta chains follows, all from one sample in a study of T cell responses to AZD1222 COVID-19 vaccine. The repertoire was sequenced with immunoSEQ multiplex PCR; TCRdb's copy has only in-frame clones and lacks some. The table shows more than 85,000 clones, with 75% to 90% occurring only once. Specimen: peripheral blood, collected on day 0 of AZD1222 vaccination. The receptor set was obtained from an adult in good health. CDR3s include the opening cysteine and the closing phenylalanine or tryptophan. A D gene is named only where the DNA matches it firmly. Only part of the rows carry a size: once, few, many, or a class if the clone is expanded.

cdr3_length: 13
d_call: TRBD1
clone_size: -
v_call: TRBV29-1
j_call: TRBJ1-6
cdr3_aa: CSVAGQGDSPLHF
cdr3_nt: TGCAGCGTTGCGGGACAGGGGGATTCACCCCTCCACTTT

cdr3_length: 15
d_call: -
clone_size: -
v_call: TRBV5-1
j_call: TRBJ2-3
cdr3_aa: CASSLEDPSTDTQYF
cdr3_nt: TGCGCCAGCAGCCTGGAGGACCCGAGCACAGATACGCAGTATTTT

cdr3_length: 11
d_call: -
clone_size: -
v_call: TRBV5-1
j_call: TRBJ1-1
cdr3_aa: CASSLGGEAFF
cdr3_nt: TGCGCCAGCAGCTTGGGGGGTGAAGCTTTCTTT

cdr3_length: 16
d_call: TRBD1
clone_size: -
v_call: TRBV10-3
j_call: TRBJ1-2
cdr3_aa: CAITKSAGTGTYGYTF
cdr3_nt: TGTGCCATCACCAAGAGTGCGGGGACAGGGACCTATGGCTACACCTTC

cdr3_length: 14
d_call: -
clone_size: -
v_call: TRBV30
j_call: TRBJ2-7
cdr3_aa: CAWRRRASFYEQYF
cdr3_nt: TGTGCCTGGCGCAGGAGGGCCTCTTTCTACGAGCAGTACTTC

cdr3_length: 15
d_call: -
clone_size: -
v_call: TRBV4-1
j_call: TRBJ1-1
cdr3_aa: CASSQDIRIFAEAFF
cdr3_nt: TGCGCCAGCAGCCAAGATATTCGGATTTTCGCTGAAGCTTTCTTT

cdr3_length: 14
d_call: -
clone_size: -
v_call: TRBV19
j_call: TRBJ1-1
cdr3_aa: CASSARETNTEAFF
cdr3_nt: TGTGCCAGTAGTGCGCGGGAGACGAACACTGAAGCTTTCTTT

cdr3_length: 15
d_call: -
clone_size: -
v_call: TRBV7-2
j_call: TRBJ2-1
cdr3_aa: CASSLEAGAGYEQFF
cdr3_nt: TGTGCCAGCAGCTTAGAGGCAGGGGCTGGGTATGAGCAGTTCTTC

cdr3_length: 15
d_call: TRBD2
clone_size: -
v_call: TRBV19
j_call: TRBJ2-3
cdr3_aa: CASSNSGGYTDTQYF
cdr3_nt: TGTGCCAGTAGCAATAGCGGGGGGTACACAGATACGCAGTATTTT

cdr3_length: 15
d_call: TRBD2
clone_size: -
v_call: TRBV7-9
j_call: TRBJ2-5
cdr3_aa: CASSLVSGGRETQYF
cdr3_nt: TGTGCCAGCAGCTTAGTATCTGGCGGGAGAGAGACCCAGTACTTC

cdr3_length: 15
d_call: -
clone_size: -
v_call: TRBV15
j_call: TRBJ2-2
cdr3_aa: CATSRDGTSTGELFF
cdr3_nt: TGTGCCACCAGCAGAGATGGGACCTCCACCGGGGAGCTGTTTTTT

cdr3_length: 13
d_call: -
clone_size: -
v_call: TRBV2
j_call: TRBJ2-5
cdr3_aa: CASRRDYQETQYF
cdr3_nt: TGTGCCAGCAGAAGGGACTACCAAGAGACCCAGTACTTC

cdr3_length: 15
d_call: TRBD2
clone_size: -
v_call: TRBV7-2
j_call: TRBJ2-7
cdr3_aa: CASSYTSGRAYEQYF
cdr3_nt: TGTGCCAGCAGCTACACTAGCGGGAGGGCCTACGAGCAGTACTTC

cdr3_length: 17
d_call: TRBD2
clone_size: -
v_call: TRBV5-5
j_call: TRBJ2-3
cdr3_aa: CASSPPGLAGGTDTQYF
cdr3_nt: TGTGCCAGCAGCCCACCGGGACTAGCGGGGGGCACAGATACGCAGTATTTT

cdr3_length: 15
d_call: -
clone_size: -
v_call: TRBV9
j_call: TRBJ1-4
cdr3_aa: CASSVEEGRGEKLFF
cdr3_nt: TGTGCCAGCAGCGTAGAGGAGGGGCGGGGTGAAAAACTGTTTTTT

cdr3_length: 13
d_call: -
clone_size: -
v_call: TRBV28
j_call: TRBJ1-1
cdr3_aa: CASSSFIYSGAFF
cdr3_nt: TGTGCCAGCAGTTCATTTATTTATTCGGGAGCTTTCTTT

cdr3_length: 13
d_call: -
clone_size: -
v_call: TRBV20-1
j_call: TRBJ1-3
cdr3_aa: CSASWVLGNTIYF
cdr3_nt: TGCAGTGCTAGTTGGGTGTTAGGAAACACCATATATTTT

cdr3_length: 14
d_call: -
clone_size: -
v_call: TRBV5-5
j_call: TRBJ2-4
cdr3_aa: CASSLTGPRNIQYF
cdr3_nt: TGTGCCAGCAGCTTGACGGGACCGCGGAACATTCAGTACTTC

cdr3_length: 10
d_call: -
clone_size: -
v_call: TRBV21-1
j_call: TRBJ2-5
cdr3_aa: CASSGRTQYF
cdr3_nt: TGTGCCAGCAGCGGACGAACCCAGTACTTC

cdr3_length: 17
d_call: -
clone_size: -
v_call: TRBV21-1
j_call: TRBJ1-5
cdr3_aa: CASSKESRVYSNQPQHF
cdr3_nt: TGTGCCAGCAGCAAAGAAAGTCGGGTTTATAGCAATCAGCCCCAGCATTTT

cdr3_length: 15
d_call: -
clone_size: -
v_call: TRBV10-3
j_call: TRBJ1-3
cdr3_aa: CAIRQDGNSGNTIYF
cdr3_nt: TGTGCCATCAGGCAAGACGGGAACTCTGGAAACACCATATATTTT

cdr3_length: 12
d_call: -
clone_size: -
v_call: TRBV12-3/TRBV12-4
j_call: TRBJ1-5
cdr3_aa: CASSAWTRPQHF
cdr3_nt: TGTGCCAGCAGTGCCTGGACTCGGCCCCAGCATTTT

cdr3_length: 16
d_call: TRBD1
clone_size: -
v_call: TRBV7-2
j_call: TRBJ1-2
cdr3_aa: CASSLGIGQGAGGYTF
cdr3_nt: TGTGCCAGCAGCTTGGGGATCGGACAGGGGGCAGGGGGCTACACCTTC

cdr3_length: 14
d_call: -
clone_size: -
v_call: TRBV27
j_call: TRBJ2-6
cdr3_aa: CASSFGSGANVLTF
cdr3_nt: TGTGCCAGCAGTTTCGGCTCTGGGGCCAACGTCCTGACTTTC

cdr3_length: 14
d_call: -
clone_size: -
v_call: TRBV24-1
j_call: TRBJ2-1
cdr3_aa: CATSDGSKPDEQFF
cdr3_nt: TGTGCCACCAGTGATGGATCCAAACCGGATGAGCAGTTCTTC

cdr3_length: 13
d_call: -
clone_size: -
v_call: TRBV11-2
j_call: TRBJ1-2
cdr3_aa: CASSPTALNGYTF
cdr3_nt: TGTGCCAGCAGCCCAACGGCGCTTAATGGCTACACCTTC

cdr3_length: 15
d_call: -
clone_size: once
v_call: TRBV7-2
j_call: TRBJ1-2
cdr3_aa: CASSPRQTLNYGYTF
cdr3_nt: TGTGCCAGCAGCCCTAGACAGACCCTTAACTATGGCTACACCTTC

cdr3_length: 13
d_call: -
clone_size: once
v_call: TRBV19
j_call: TRBJ1-5
cdr3_aa: CASSPRQPQPQHF
cdr3_nt: TGTGCCAGTAGTCCCCGACAGCCTCAGCCCCAGCATTTT

cdr3_length: 15
d_call: TRBD1
clone_size: -
v_call: TRBV28
j_call: TRBJ1-2
cdr3_aa: CASSPGTAINYGYTF
cdr3_nt: TGTGCCAGCAGTCCCGGGACAGCTATCAACTATGGCTACACCTTC

cdr3_length: 15
d_call: -
clone_size: -
v_call: TRBV3-1/TRBV3-2
j_call: TRBJ1-3
cdr3_aa: CASSQGTSPGNTIYF
cdr3_nt: TGTGCCAGCAGCCAAGGGACATCACCCGGAAACACCATATATTTT

cdr3_length: 16
d_call: -
clone_size: -
v_call: TRBV27
j_call: TRBJ1-1
cdr3_aa: CASSLGAGSGYTEAFF
cdr3_nt: TGTGCCAGCAGTTTGGGAGCCGGATCTGGGTACACTGAAGCTTTCTTT

cdr3_length: 15
d_call: TRBD2
clone_size: -
v_call: TRBV28
j_call: TRBJ2-7
cdr3_aa: CASSRGLAVSYEQYF
cdr3_nt: TGTGCCAGTAGCAGGGGACTAGCGGTTTCCTACGAGCAGTACTTC

cdr3_length: 14
d_call: -
clone_size: -
v_call: TRBV6-2/TRBV6-3
j_call: TRBJ2-3
cdr3_aa: CASSLQGYTDTQYF
cdr3_nt: TGTGCCAGCAGTTTACAGGGATACACAGATACGCAGTATTTT

cdr3_length: 15
d_call: -
clone_size: -
v_call: TRBV2
j_call: TRBJ2-7
cdr3_aa: CASSEEAPFWDEQYF
cdr3_nt: TGTGCCAGCAGTGAAGAGGCTCCCTTTTGGGACGAGCAGTACTTC

cdr3_length: 14
d_call: TRBD1
clone_size: -
v_call: TRBV3-1/TRBV3-2
j_call: TRBJ2-1
cdr3_aa: CASSLEGGGNEQFF
cdr3_nt: TGTGCCAGCAGCCTCGAAGGGGGCGGCAATGAGCAGTTCTTC

cdr3_length: 13
d_call: -
clone_size: -
v_call: TRBV10-1
j_call: TRBJ2-2
cdr3_aa: CASSERPTGELFF
cdr3_nt: TGCGCCAGCAGTGAGAGACCCACCGGGGAGCTGTTTTTT

cdr3_length: 15
d_call: -
clone_size: once
v_call: TRBV7-2
j_call: TRBJ2-4
cdr3_aa: CASSSLGLAKNIQYF
cdr3_nt: TGTGCCAGCAGCTCCCTCGGGTTAGCCAAAAACATTCAGTACTTC

cdr3_length: 11
d_call: -
clone_size: -
v_call: TRBV6-6
j_call: TRBJ2-3
cdr3_aa: CASSWGDTQYF
cdr3_nt: TGTGCCAGCAGTTGGGGAGATACGCAGTATTTT

cdr3_length: 17
d_call: TRBD2
clone_size: -
v_call: TRBV5-4
j_call: TRBJ2-2
cdr3_aa: CASSFASGSMPTGELFF
cdr3_nt: TGTGCCAGCAGCTTTGCTAGCGGGAGTATGCCCACCGGGGAGCTGTTTTTT